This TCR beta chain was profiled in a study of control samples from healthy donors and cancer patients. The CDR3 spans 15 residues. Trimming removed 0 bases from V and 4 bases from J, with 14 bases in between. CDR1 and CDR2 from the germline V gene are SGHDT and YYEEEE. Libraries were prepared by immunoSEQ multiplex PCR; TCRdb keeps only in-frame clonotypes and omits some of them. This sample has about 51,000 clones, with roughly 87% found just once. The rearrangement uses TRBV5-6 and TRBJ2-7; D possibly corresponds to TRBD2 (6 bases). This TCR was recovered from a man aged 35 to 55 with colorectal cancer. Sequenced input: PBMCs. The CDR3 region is CASSLAISGTYEQYF. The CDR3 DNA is TGTGCCAGCAGCTTGGCCATTAGCGGAACATACGAGCAGTACTTC.